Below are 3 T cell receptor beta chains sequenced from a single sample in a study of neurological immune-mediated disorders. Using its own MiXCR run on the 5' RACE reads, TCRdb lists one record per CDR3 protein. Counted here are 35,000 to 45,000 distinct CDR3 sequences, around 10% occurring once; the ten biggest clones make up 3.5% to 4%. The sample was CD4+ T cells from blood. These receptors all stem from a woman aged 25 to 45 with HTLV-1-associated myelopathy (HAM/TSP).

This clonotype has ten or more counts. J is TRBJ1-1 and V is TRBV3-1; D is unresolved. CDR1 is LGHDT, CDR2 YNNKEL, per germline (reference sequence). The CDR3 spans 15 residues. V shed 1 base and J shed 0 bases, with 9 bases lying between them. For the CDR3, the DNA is TGTGCCAGCAGCCAAGGGGGTCGGCTGAACACTGAAGCTTTCTTT. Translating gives CASSQGGRLNTEAFF.

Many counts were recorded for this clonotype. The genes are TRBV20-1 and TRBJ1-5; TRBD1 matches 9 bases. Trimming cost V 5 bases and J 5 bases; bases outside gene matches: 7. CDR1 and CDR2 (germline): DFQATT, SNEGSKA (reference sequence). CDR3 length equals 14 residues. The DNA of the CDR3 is TGCAGTGCTGCCCAGGGGACAGGGTATCAGCCCCAGCATTTT. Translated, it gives CSAAQGTGYQPQHF.

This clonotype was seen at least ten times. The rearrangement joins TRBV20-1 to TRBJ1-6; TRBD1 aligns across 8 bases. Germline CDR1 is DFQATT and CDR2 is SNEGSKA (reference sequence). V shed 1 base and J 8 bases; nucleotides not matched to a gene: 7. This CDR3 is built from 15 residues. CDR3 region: CSARVRTDRDSPLHF. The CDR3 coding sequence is TGCAGTGCTAGAGTTCGAACGGACAGGGATTCACCCCTCCACTTT.